This T cell receptor (beta chain) came from a study of T cells in Graves' hyperthyroidism and ophthalmopathy. V dropped 4 bases and J dropped 0 bases, with 21 bases sitting between them. Germline V gene lookup returns CDR1 LGHNA and CDR2 YNFKEQ. The CDR3 runs to 18 residues. What was amplified from RNA transcripts were TCR beta CDR3 regions. Researchers ran a first-round RT-PCR on the TCR CDR3 using the HTBI primer set. Using its own MiXCR run on the multiplex PCR reads, TCRdb lists one record per CDR3 protein. Of under 200,000 distinct CDR3 sequences listed, about 9.4% are singletons. PBMCs were obtained from under 13 ml fresh peripheral blood.

Specimen: blood. The source of this sequence is a woman aged 18 to 35 with Graves' hyperthyroidism that later progressed to Graves' ophthalmopathy. This chain uses TRBV4-2 with TRBJ1-1, with D possibly matching TRBD1 (6 bases). CDR3 sequence reads: CASSLGKGGGTMNTEAFF. In DNA form, the CDR3 reads TGTGCCAGCAGCCTCGGGAAGGGGGGGGGAACCATGAACACTGAAGCTTTCTTT.